The rows below give T cell receptor beta chains drawn from one sample of a study of T cell changes during pregnancy in multiple sclerosis. TCRdb's table, derived via immunoSEQ multiplex PCR, lists solely in-frame clones and lacks some. The sample has some 59,000 clones, roughly 87% seen once. The sequences come from peripheral blood, collected in the first trimester of pregnancy. These receptors were taken from a female donor with multiple sclerosis, enrolled in a pregnancy study. Each CDR3 is given with its conserved first and last residue. Fields, in order: J gene, V gene, CDR3 length, D gene, clone size, CDR3 protein, CDR3 DNA. The D gene is left open where the match is weak. Some rows mark clone size as missing; the rest say once, few, many or name a class of expanded clone.

J: TRBJ1-5
V: TRBV15
length: 15
D: .
size: .
CDR3: CATSRDRGVNQPQHF
DNA: TGTGCCACCAGCAGAGATCGGGGGGTCAATCAGCCCCAGCATTTT

J: TRBJ1-2
V: TRBV2
length: 13
D: .
size: .
CDR3: CASDKGRDYGYTF
DNA: TGTGCCAGCGACAAGGGCAGGGACTATGGCTACACCTTC

J: TRBJ1-5
V: TRBV30
length: 15
D: .
size: .
CDR3: CAWSVTGDSNQPQHF
DNA: TGTGCCTGGAGTGTAACCGGAGATAGCAATCAGCCCCAGCATTTT

J: TRBJ2-4
V: TRBV11-2
length: 14
D: .
size: .
CDR3: CASSARTVKNIQYF
DNA: TGTGCCAGCAGCGCAAGGACAGTCAAAAACATTCAGTACTTC

J: TRBJ1-4
V: TRBV19
length: 16
D: .
size: .
CDR3: CASSMTGPGRGEKLFF
DNA: TGTGCCAGTAGTATGACGGGCCCCGGACGGGGTGAAAAACTGTTTTTT

J: TRBJ2-1
V: TRBV11-2
length: 13
D: .
size: .
CDR3: CASSVGQHNEQFF
DNA: TGTGCCAGCAGCGTAGGACAGCACAATGAGCAGTTCTTC

J: TRBJ1-5
V: TRBV19
length: 14
D: .
size: .
CDR3: CASSIEAGDQPQHF
DNA: TGTGCCAGTAGTATAGAGGCGGGGGACCAGCCCCAGCATTTT

J: TRBJ2-5
V: TRBV5-1
length: 14
D: .
size: .
CDR3: CASSLARNLETQYF
DNA: TGCGCCAGCAGCTTGGCCAGAAATTTAGAGACCCAGTACTTC

J: TRBJ2-7
V: TRBV11-2
length: 14
D: .
size: .
CDR3: CASSLGGRDYEQYF
DNA: TGTGCCAGCAGCTTAGGGGGTCGGGACTACGAGCAGTACTTC

J: TRBJ2-7
V: TRBV6-5
length: 14
D: .
size: .
CDR3: CASSYSPSSYEQYF
DNA: TGTGCCAGCAGTTATTCCCCTAGCTCCTACGAGCAGTACTTC

J: TRBJ1-5
V: TRBV27
length: 14
D: TRBD1
size: .
CDR3: CASRQTGSNQPQHF
DNA: TGTGCCAGCAGGCAGACAGGGAGCAATCAGCCCCAGCATTTT

J: TRBJ1-1
V: TRBV5-1
length: 14
D: TRBD1
size: .
CDR3: CASSIGTGGTEAFF
DNA: TGCGCCAGCAGCATAGGGACAGGGGGCACTGAAGCTTTCTTT

J: TRBJ2-7
V: TRBV29-1
length: 19
D: TRBD2
size: .
CDR3: CSVETSGTSGSILSYEQYF
DNA: TGCAGCGTTGAGACTTCCGGGACTAGCGGGAGTATTTTATCCTACGAGCAGTACTTC

J: TRBJ2-1
V: TRBV19
length: 16
D: TRBD1
size: .
CDR3: CASSPRGGQGIREQFF
DNA: TGTGCCAGTAGTCCCAGGGGGGGACAGGGGATTCGTGAGCAGTTCTTC

J: TRBJ1-2
V: TRBV6-5
length: 15
D: .
size: .
CDR3: CASSYSNRPGSGYTF
DNA: TGTGCCAGCAGTTACTCGAACCGGCCGGGGAGTGGCTACACCTTC

J: TRBJ1-2
V: TRBV5-6
length: 14
D: .
size: .
CDR3: CASIQGASNYGYTF
DNA: TGTGCCAGCATTCAGGGCGCCTCTAACTATGGCTACACCTTC

J: TRBJ2-5
V: TRBV5-1
length: 16
D: TRBD1
size: .
CDR3: CASSSGQARSLVTQYF
DNA: TGCGCCAGCAGCTCCGGACAGGCAAGGTCTTTGGTGACCCAGTACTTC

J: TRBJ2-7
V: TRBV13
length: 15
D: TRBD2
size: .
CDR3: CASSLGGGGSYEQYF
DNA: TGTGCCAGCAGCTTAGGCGGGGGGGGGTCCTACGAGCAGTACTTC

J: TRBJ1-6
V: TRBV25-1
length: 16
D: .
size: few
CDR3: CASSDGSSSYNSPLHF
DNA: TGTGCCAGCAGTGACGGGTCCAGCTCCTATAATTCACCCCTCCACTTT

J: TRBJ2-5
V: TRBV5-1
length: 17
D: .
size: once
CDR3: CASSLEIIGASQETQYF
DNA: TGCGCCAGCAGCTTGGAGATTATAGGAGCGTCCCAAGAGACCCAGTACTTC

J: TRBJ1-1
V: TRBV6-6
length: 13
D: .
size: .
CDR3: CASSYSGLTEAFF
DNA: TGTGCCAGCAGTTACTCAGGACTTACTGAAGCTTTCTTT

J: TRBJ1-2
V: TRBV7-5
length: 18
D: .
size: .
CDR3: CVRSLELSLRQCAGGYTF
DNA: TGTGTCAGAAGCTTAGAACTGAGCTTAAGGCAGTGTGCGGGGGGCTACACCTTC

J: TRBJ1-1
V: TRBV18
length: 16
D: TRBD1
size: .
CDR3: CASSPPQTGVDTEAFF
DNA: TGTGCCAGCTCACCACCGCAGACAGGGGTGGACACTGAAGCTTTCTTT